A selection of T cell receptor beta chains follows, all from one sample in a study of cytomegalovirus exposure and HLA in healthy donors. The protocol was immunoSEQ multiplex PCR, while the TCRdb copy is restricted to in-frame clones and leaves out a portion. This sample lists 35,000 to 50,000 clones; its ten largest clones have roughly 8%. The sample consisted of PBMCs. Receptor source: a male donor in good health and CMV-seronegative. CDR3s include the opening cysteine and the closing phenylalanine or tryptophan. The D gene is left open where the match is weak. The listing skips clone size in some rows; elsewhere it reads once, few, many or a size class.

V gene: TRBV20-1; clone size: NA; D gene: NA; J gene: TRBJ1-1; CDR3 protein: CSAPQEEKAFF; CDR3 DNA: TGCAGTGCTCCCCAGGAAGAGAAAGCTTTCTTT
V gene: TRBV28; clone size: NA; D gene: NA; J gene: TRBJ2-5; CDR3 protein: CASSQGSETQYF; CDR3 DNA: TGTGCCAGCAGTCAGGGTTCCGAGACCCAGTACTTC
V gene: TRBV2; clone size: NA; D gene: TRBD1; J gene: TRBJ1-2; CDR3 protein: CASSPGTGDYGYTF; CDR3 DNA: TGTGCCAGCAGCCCCGGGACAGGGGACTATGGCTACACCTTC
V gene: TRBV5-4; clone size: NA; D gene: TRBD2; J gene: TRBJ2-2; CDR3 protein: CASSSGTSGGLNTGELFF; CDR3 DNA: TGTGCCAGCAGCTCAGGGACTAGCGGGGGACTAAACACCGGGGAGCTGTTTTTT
V gene: TRBV7-3; clone size: NA; D gene: NA; J gene: TRBJ1-1; CDR3 protein: CASSLNGRMNTEAFF; CDR3 DNA: TGTGCCAGCAGCTTAAATGGGCGCATGAACACTGAAGCTTTCTTT
V gene: TRBV2; clone size: NA; D gene: TRBD2; J gene: TRBJ2-5; CDR3 protein: CASPRTSGRARETQYF; CDR3 DNA: TGTGCCAGTCCCCGGACTAGCGGGAGGGCCAGGGAGACCCAGTACTTC
V gene: TRBV6-1; clone size: NA; D gene: TRBD1; J gene: TRBJ1-5; CDR3 protein: CASRGQENSNQPQHF; CDR3 DNA: TGTGCCAGCAGGGGACAGGAGAATAGCAATCAGCCCCAGCATTTT
V gene: TRBV7-3; clone size: NA; D gene: TRBD2; J gene: TRBJ2-7; CDR3 protein: CASSLGLAGPYEQYF; CDR3 DNA: TGTGCCAGCAGCCTCGGACTAGCGGGACCCTACGAGCAGTACTTC
V gene: TRBV30; clone size: NA; D gene: TRBD1; J gene: TRBJ1-5; CDR3 protein: CAWTGAGGLRNQPQHF; CDR3 DNA: TGTGCCTGGACGGGGGCAGGGGGCCTTCGCAATCAGCCCCAGCATTTT
V gene: TRBV13; clone size: NA; D gene: TRBD2; J gene: TRBJ2-1; CDR3 protein: CASSLQAGGPNEQFF; CDR3 DNA: TGTGCCAGCAGCTTACAGGCGGGAGGGCCAAATGAGCAGTTCTTC
V gene: TRBV25-1; clone size: NA; D gene: NA; J gene: TRBJ1-5; CDR3 protein: CASTAGGSNQPQHF; CDR3 DNA: TGTGCCAGCACGGCGGGAGGTAGCAATCAGCCCCAGCATTTT
V gene: TRBV5-1; clone size: NA; D gene: TRBD2; J gene: TRBJ2-7; CDR3 protein: CASSLRGVPYEQYF; CDR3 DNA: TGCGCCAGCAGCTTACGGGGGGTCCCCTACGAGCAGTACTTC
V gene: TRBV27; clone size: NA; D gene: TRBD2; J gene: TRBJ2-1; CDR3 protein: CASRGLAGEPTYNEQFF; CDR3 DNA: TGTGCCAGCAGAGGACTAGCGGGAGAGCCCACCTACAATGAGCAGTTCTTC
V gene: TRBV25-1; clone size: NA; D gene: TRBD2; J gene: TRBJ2-5; CDR3 protein: CASTPTSGRVQETQYF; CDR3 DNA: TGTGCCAGCACCCCGACTAGCGGGAGGGTCCAAGAGACCCAGTACTTC
V gene: TRBV5-1; clone size: NA; D gene: NA; J gene: TRBJ1-1; CDR3 protein: CASSLEGRGESEAFF; CDR3 DNA: TGCGCCAGCAGCTTGGAAGGCAGGGGAGAATCTGAAGCTTTCTTT
V gene: TRBV28; clone size: NA; D gene: TRBD1; J gene: TRBJ1-4; CDR3 protein: CATRDRSNEKLFF; CDR3 DNA: TGTGCCACCCGGGACAGGTCGAATGAAAAACTGTTTTTT
V gene: TRBV27; clone size: NA; D gene: TRBD2; J gene: TRBJ2-1; CDR3 protein: CASSSRTSGKTYNEQFF; CDR3 DNA: TGTGCCAGCAGTTCTCGGACTAGCGGGAAGACCTACAATGAGCAGTTCTTC
V gene: TRBV7-6; clone size: NA; D gene: NA; J gene: TRBJ2-5; CDR3 protein: CASSPRVETQYF; CDR3 DNA: TGTGCCAGCAGCCCTCGGGTAGAGACCCAGTACTTC
V gene: TRBV14; clone size: NA; D gene: NA; J gene: TRBJ2-2; CDR3 protein: CASSLGLTGELFF; CDR3 DNA: TGTGCCAGCAGCTTAGGACTCACCGGGGAGCTGTTTTTT
V gene: TRBV28; clone size: NA; D gene: NA; J gene: TRBJ2-7; CDR3 protein: CASSTRVSYEQYF; CDR3 DNA: TGTGCCAGCAGTACGCGGGTTTCCTACGAGCAGTACTTC
V gene: TRBV13; clone size: NA; D gene: TRBD2; J gene: TRBJ2-3; CDR3 protein: CASSFPTAGGADTQYF; CDR3 DNA: TGTGCCAGCAGCTTTCCCACCGCGGGAGGGGCAGATACGCAGTATTTT
V gene: TRBV7-7; clone size: NA; D gene: TRBD2; J gene: TRBJ2-3; CDR3 protein: CASSLSLAGGTDTQYF; CDR3 DNA: TGTGCTAGCAGCTTATCTTTAGCGGGGGGCACAGATACGCAGTATTTT
V gene: TRBV19; clone size: NA; D gene: TRBD1; J gene: TRBJ2-5; CDR3 protein: CASSPWDRRQETQYF; CDR3 DNA: TGTGCCAGTAGCCCTTGGGACAGGCGGCAAGAGACCCAGTACTTC
V gene: TRBV28; clone size: NA; D gene: NA; J gene: TRBJ2-7; CDR3 protein: CASSSQAEDYEQYF; CDR3 DNA: TGTGCCAGCAGCTCCCAAGCGGAGGACTACGAGCAGTACTTC
V gene: TRBV6-5; clone size: NA; D gene: TRBD1; J gene: TRBJ1-4; CDR3 protein: CASSTGGATNEKLFF; CDR3 DNA: TGTGCCAGCAGTACAGGGGGCGCGACTAATGAAAAACTGTTTTTT
V gene: TRBV18; clone size: NA; D gene: NA; J gene: TRBJ2-7; CDR3 protein: CASSPLAESSEQYF; CDR3 DNA: TGTGCCAGCTCACCGTTAGCGGAGTCCTCCGAGCAGTACTTC
V gene: TRBV2; clone size: NA; D gene: TRBD1; J gene: TRBJ2-7; CDR3 protein: CASSEARTGGVEQYF; CDR3 DNA: TGTGCCAGCAGTGAAGCGCGGACAGGGGGCGTCGAGCAGTACTTC
V gene: TRBV5-6; clone size: NA; D gene: TRBD2; J gene: TRBJ2-5; CDR3 protein: CASSQAGVETQYF; CDR3 DNA: TGTGCCAGCAGCCAAGCGGGAGTTGAGACCCAGTACTTC
V gene: TRBV2; clone size: NA; D gene: NA; J gene: TRBJ1-6; CDR3 protein: CASSSQGSNSPLHF; CDR3 DNA: TGTGCCAGCAGTTCTCAGGGGTCTAATTCACCCCTCCACTTT
V gene: TRBV29-1; clone size: NA; D gene: TRBD1; J gene: TRBJ2-7; CDR3 protein: CSATGIHDEQYF; CDR3 DNA: TGCAGCGCGACAGGGATACACGACGAGCAGTACTTC
V gene: TRBV6-4; clone size: NA; D gene: TRBD2; J gene: TRBJ2-3; CDR3 protein: CASSPTSGRSDTQYF; CDR3 DNA: TGTGCCAGCAGTCCGACTAGCGGGCGATCAGATACGCAGTATTTT
V gene: TRBV6-5; clone size: NA; D gene: NA; J gene: TRBJ1-1; CDR3 protein: CASSSVDTNTEAFF; CDR3 DNA: TGTGCCAGCAGTTCAGTGGACACGAACACTGAAGCTTTCTTT
V gene: TRBV6-8; clone size: NA; D gene: NA; J gene: TRBJ2-6; CDR3 protein: CASSINGTQISGANVLTF; CDR3 DNA: TGTGCCAGCAGCATAAACGGGACACAAATCTCTGGGGCCAACGTCCTGACTTTC
V gene: TRBV29-1; clone size: NA; D gene: TRBD1; J gene: TRBJ2-1; CDR3 protein: CSVSEAGGPWEQFF; CDR3 DNA: TGCAGCGTTTCTGAGGCAGGGGGCCCTTGGGAGCAGTTCTTC
V gene: TRBV29-1; clone size: NA; D gene: NA; J gene: TRBJ2-4; CDR3 protein: CSVEEGSKNIQYF; CDR3 DNA: TGCAGCGTTGAAGAAGGGAGCAAAAACATTCAGTACTTC
V gene: TRBV28; clone size: NA; D gene: NA; J gene: TRBJ1-1; CDR3 protein: CASGVRYTEAFF; CDR3 DNA: TGTGCCAGCGGAGTTCGGTACACTGAAGCTTTCTTT
V gene: TRBV6-6; clone size: NA; D gene: NA; J gene: TRBJ1-1; CDR3 protein: CASSPPEGNAFF; CDR3 DNA: TGTGCCAGCAGCCCTCCGGAGGGGAACGCTTTCTTT
V gene: TRBV5-5; clone size: NA; D gene: NA; J gene: TRBJ2-1; CDR3 protein: CASSLPEQDNEQFF; CDR3 DNA: TGTGCCAGCAGCTTGCCGGAACAGGACAATGAGCAGTTCTTC
V gene: TRBV13; clone size: medium-sized; D gene: NA; J gene: TRBJ2-3; CDR3 protein: CASSLGLKTDTQYF; CDR3 DNA: TGTGCCAGCAGCTTAGGACTGAAGACAGATACGCAGTATTTT
V gene: TRBV6-5; clone size: NA; D gene: TRBD1; J gene: TRBJ1-2; CDR3 protein: CASSYVGTGDYGYTF; CDR3 DNA: TGTGCCAGCAGTTACGTCGGGACAGGGGACTATGGCTACACCTTC
V gene: TRBV5-1; clone size: NA; D gene: TRBD2; J gene: TRBJ2-7; CDR3 protein: CASSLAHWTSGNYEQYF; CDR3 DNA: TGCGCCAGCAGCTTGGCCCACTGGACTAGCGGAAACTACGAGCAGTACTTC
V gene: TRBV29-1; clone size: NA; D gene: NA; J gene: TRBJ1-3; CDR3 protein: CSVVVGNTIYF; CDR3 DNA: TGCAGCGTTGTCGTTGGAAACACCATATATTTT
V gene: TRBV11-2; clone size: NA; D gene: TRBD2; J gene: TRBJ2-1; CDR3 protein: CASSSLAGASHEQFF; CDR3 DNA: TGTGCCAGCAGCTCACTAGCGGGGGCGAGCCATGAGCAGTTCTTC
V gene: TRBV21-1; clone size: NA; D gene: NA; J gene: TRBJ2-5; CDR3 protein: CASSKGVRRDETQYF; CDR3 DNA: TGTGCCAGCAGCAAAGGGGTAAGGAGGGACGAGACCCAGTACTTC
V gene: TRBV4-3; clone size: NA; D gene: NA; J gene: TRBJ2-2; CDR3 protein: CASSQVGANTGELFF; CDR3 DNA: TGCGCCAGCAGCCAAGTGGGAGCCAACACCGGGGAGCTGTTTTTT
V gene: TRBV7-2; clone size: NA; D gene: TRBD2; J gene: TRBJ2-7; CDR3 protein: CASSLGPSGGREYF; CDR3 DNA: TGTGCCAGCAGCTTGGGACCTAGCGGCGGGCGGGAGTACTTC
V gene: TRBV18; clone size: NA; D gene: TRBD1; J gene: TRBJ2-7; CDR3 protein: CASSLRQGVYEQYF; CDR3 DNA: TGTGCCAGCTCACTCAGGCAGGGGGTCTACGAGCAGTACTTC
V gene: TRBV5-1; clone size: NA; D gene: TRBD1; J gene: TRBJ2-7; CDR3 protein: CASSYNRGPDYEQYF; CDR3 DNA: TGCGCCAGCAGCTACAACAGGGGTCCAGACTACGAGCAGTACTTC
V gene: TRBV5-4; clone size: NA; D gene: TRBD2; J gene: TRBJ2-2; CDR3 protein: CASSLSGMNTGELFF; CDR3 DNA: TGTGCCAGCAGCTTGAGCGGGATGAACACCGGGGAGCTGTTTTTT
V gene: TRBV10-1; clone size: NA; D gene: TRBD2; J gene: TRBJ2-1; CDR3 protein: CASSGRLAGSHEQFF; CDR3 DNA: TGCGCCAGCAGTGGGAGACTAGCGGGTTCCCATGAGCAGTTCTTC
V gene: TRBV5-8; clone size: NA; D gene: TRBD2; J gene: TRBJ2-7; CDR3 protein: CASSLDSGSGDEQYF; CDR3 DNA: TGTGCCAGCAGCTTGGACAGCGGGAGCGGCGACGAGCAGTACTTC
V gene: TRBV29-1; clone size: NA; D gene: NA; J gene: TRBJ1-2; CDR3 protein: CSVSAGDGGYTF; CDR3 DNA: TGCAGCGTTTCAGCAGGGGACGGTGGCTACACCTTC
V gene: TRBV2; clone size: NA; D gene: NA; J gene: TRBJ2-2; CDR3 protein: CASSVRRGSPGELFF; CDR3 DNA: TGTGCCAGCAGTGTTAGACGCGGAAGCCCCGGGGAGCTGTTTTTT
V gene: TRBV6-1; clone size: NA; D gene: TRBD2; J gene: TRBJ2-1; CDR3 protein: CASSELDGGYYNEQFF; CDR3 DNA: TGTGCCAGCAGTGAATTGGACGGGGGGTATTACAATGAGCAGTTCTTC
V gene: TRBV5-1; clone size: NA; D gene: TRBD2; J gene: TRBJ2-1; CDR3 protein: CASSLRELADPNEQFF; CDR3 DNA: TGCGCCAGCAGCTTGCGGGAGCTAGCGGACCCCAATGAGCAGTTCTTC
V gene: TRBV19; clone size: NA; D gene: NA; J gene: TRBJ2-2; CDR3 protein: CATALRQGSTGELFF; CDR3 DNA: TGTGCCACAGCCCTACGGCAGGGAAGCACCGGGGAGCTGTTTTTT
V gene: TRBV5-4; clone size: NA; D gene: TRBD2; J gene: TRBJ2-5; CDR3 protein: CAVWGGLAGVQETQYF; CDR3 DNA: TGTGCCGTATGGGGAGGACTAGCGGGGGTCCAAGAGACCCAGTACTTC
V gene: TRBV19; clone size: NA; D gene: NA; J gene: TRBJ2-2; CDR3 protein: CASSIGRGSPGELFF; CDR3 DNA: TGTGCCAGTAGTATTGGCAGGGGATCCCCCGGGGAGCTGTTTTTT
V gene: TRBV19; clone size: NA; D gene: TRBD2; J gene: TRBJ2-5; CDR3 protein: CAAGGEGTQYF; CDR3 DNA: TGTGCTGCGGGGGGTGAGGGGACCCAGTACTTC